The text below deals with one TCR beta chain. This specimen belongs to a study of cytomegalovirus exposure and HLA in healthy donors. Whole-study context: The Caucasian-associated ancestry cluster contained about 80% of the approximately 400 genotyped donors.

Primers: 60 Vbeta forward and 13 Jbeta reverse. The method was immunoSEQ multiplex PCR; TCRdb's version includes in-frame clones alone and lacks a portion of them. The table lists 150,000 to 200,000 clones, 68% of them singletons. The germline V gene has CDR1 LNHDA and CDR2 SQIVND (reference sequence). There are 15 residues in the CDR3. With V trimmed by 3 bases and J by 3 bases, 7 bases remained unmatched. This clonotype was obtained from a man aged 50-60 years in good health and CMV-seronegative. Sequencing input: PBMCs. V and J are TRBV19 and TRBJ2-5; TRBD1 matches at 7 bases. The CDR3 nucleotides are TGTGCCAGTAGTATGTGGACAGGTCAGGAAGAGACCCAGTACTTC. This sequence encodes CASSMWTGQEETQYF.